This is a list of T cell receptor beta chains from one sample in a study of blood T cell repertoires in COVID-19. Data came from immunoSEQ multiplex PCR; TCRdb stores just in-frame clones and leaves some out. The repertoire includes 130,000 to 150,000 clones, approximately 80% of them detected once, and more than 8.5% sits in the top ten. Material: PBMCs or T cells enriched from blood (not recorded which). These receptors were taken from a man aged 45-60 years who had recovered from COVID-19. Both conserved end residues are part of each CDR3. Fields, in order: clone size, J gene, D gene, V gene, CDR3 protein, CDR3 DNA. A D gene is named only where the DNA matches it firmly. The size field is filled for only some rows; it gives once, few, many or a size class.

size: few; J: TRBJ1-2; D: .; V: TRBV7-2; CDR3: CASSRDTGYGYTF; DNA: TGTGCCAGCAGCCGGGACACCGGCTATGGCTACACCTTC
size: .; J: TRBJ1-4; D: .; V: TRBV18; CDR3: CASSPRTDEKLFF; DNA: TGTGCCAGCTCACCCCGGACAGATGAAAAACTGTTTTTT
size: .; J: TRBJ1-2; D: TRBD1; V: TRBV19; CDR3: CASSTAGTGGLSNYGYTF; DNA: TGTGCCAGTAGTACCGCCGGGACAGGGGGCCTTTCCAACTATGGCTACACCTTC
size: few; J: TRBJ1-3; D: .; V: TRBV4-3; CDR3: CASSQDRVNSGNTIYF; DNA: TGCGCCAGCAGCCAAGACAGGGTCAACTCTGGAAACACCATATATTTT
size: .; J: TRBJ2-5; D: .; V: TRBV5-6; CDR3: CASSFAETQYF; DNA: TGTGCCAGCAGCTTTGCGGAGACCCAGTACTTC
size: .; J: TRBJ1-5; D: .; V: TRBV29-1; CDR3: CSAGTDSNQPQHF; DNA: TGCAGCGCCGGGACTGATAGCAATCAGCCCCAGCATTTT
size: .; J: TRBJ1-5; D: TRBD1; V: TRBV18; CDR3: CASSLTRGQGGNQPQHF; DNA: TGTGCCAGCTCACTAACTCGGGGACAGGGAGGGAATCAGCCCCAGCATTTT
size: once; J: TRBJ1-1; D: TRBD1; V: TRBV19; CDR3: CASNRGTGALNTEAFF; DNA: TGTGCCAGTAACCGAGGGACAGGGGCGTTGAACACTGAAGCTTTCTTT
size: .; J: TRBJ2-7; D: .; V: TRBV3-1/TRBV3-2; CDR3: CASSHRGQPSYEQYF; DNA: TGTGCCAGCAGCCATCGAGGGCAGCCTTCCTACGAGCAGTACTTC
size: .; J: TRBJ2-7; D: .; V: TRBV12-5; CDR3: CASVGAVTYEQYF; DNA: TGTGCTAGTGTGGGCGCAGTGACCTACGAGCAGTACTTC
size: .; J: TRBJ2-5; D: .; V: TRBV2; CDR3: CASSSGTSLWAQYF; DNA: TGTGCCAGCAGTTCCGGGACATCGCTATGGGCCCAGTACTTC
size: .; J: TRBJ2-5; D: .; V: TRBV7-8; CDR3: CASSVGGGDTQYF; DNA: TGTGCCAGCAGCGTAGGGGGGGGTGATACCCAGTACTTC
size: .; J: TRBJ2-7; D: TRBD1; V: TRBV28; CDR3: CASNSPGTGSHEQYF; DNA: TGTGCCAGCAACTCACCCGGGACAGGGTCCCACGAGCAGTACTTC
size: .; J: TRBJ2-5; D: .; V: TRBV19; CDR3: CATSSGGQETQYF; DNA: TGTGCCACCTCATCGGGGGGCCAGGAGACCCAGTACTTC
size: .; J: TRBJ1-2; D: TRBD1; V: TRBV19; CDR3: CASSRDRDYYGYTF; DNA: TGTGCCAGTTCCCGGGACAGGGATTACTATGGCTACACCTTC
size: .; J: TRBJ1-6; D: .; V: TRBV10-1; CDR3: CASSELPTDSPLHF; DNA: TGCGCCAGCAGTGAGTTGCCCACTGATTCACCCCTCCACTTT
size: .; J: TRBJ1-1; D: .; V: TRBV19; CDR3: CASSVGSKTEAFF; DNA: TGTGCCAGTAGTGTCGGGTCCAAAACTGAAGCTTTCTTT
size: .; J: TRBJ2-7; D: TRBD2; V: TRBV7-2; CDR3: CASSLSGGWNYEQYF; DNA: TGTGCCAGCAGCCTTAGCGGGGGGTGGAACTACGAGCAGTACTTC
size: .; J: TRBJ2-1; D: TRBD2; V: TRBV4-2; CDR3: CASSQDGTSGVNEQFF; DNA: TGTGCCAGCAGCCAAGATGGGACTAGCGGGGTCAATGAGCAGTTCTTC
size: .; J: TRBJ1-1; D: TRBD1; V: TRBV18; CDR3: CASSSGTENTEAFF; DNA: TGTGCCAGCTCATCGGGGACAGAGAACACTGAAGCTTTCTTT
size: few; J: TRBJ2-2; D: .; V: TRBV5-1; CDR3: CASSPSSGSTGELFF; DNA: TGCGCCAGCAGCCCGTCGTCAGGGTCTACCGGGGAGCTGTTTTTT
size: .; J: TRBJ1-4; D: .; V: TRBV5-1; CDR3: CASSPQRAGEKLFF; DNA: TGCGCCAGCAGCCCTCAGCGGGCGGGGGAAAAACTGTTTTTT
size: .; J: TRBJ1-3; D: TRBD1; V: TRBV11-3; CDR3: CASSPGQGPGNTIYF; DNA: TGTGCCAGCAGCCCCGGACAGGGTCCCGGAAACACCATATATTTT
size: .; J: TRBJ2-1; D: .; V: TRBV14; CDR3: CASSQSRANEQFF; DNA: TGTGCCAGCAGCCAGTCCCGAGCCAATGAGCAGTTCTTC
size: .; J: TRBJ1-5; D: TRBD1; V: TRBV7-6; CDR3: CASSQMTGLNQPQHF; DNA: TGTGCCAGCAGCCAAATGACAGGGCTTAATCAGCCCCAGCATTTT
size: few; J: TRBJ2-7; D: .; V: TRBV18; CDR3: CASSPGQGISYEQYF; DNA: TGTGCCAGCTCACCAGGCCAGGGGATATCCTACGAGCAGTACTTC
size: .; J: TRBJ2-3; D: .; V: TRBV28; CDR3: CASREAADTQYF; DNA: TGTGCCAGCAGAGAAGCGGCAGATACGCAGTATTTT
size: .; J: TRBJ2-3; D: TRBD2; V: TRBV7-2; CDR3: CASSPLAGGNTDTQYF; DNA: TGTGCCAGCAGCCCCCTAGCGGGGGGAAACACAGATACGCAGTATTTT
size: many; J: TRBJ1-1; D: .; V: TRBV6-5; CDR3: CATSGGLTNTEAFF; DNA: TGTGCCACCTCCGGGGGACTAACGAACACTGAAGCTTTCTTT
size: .; J: TRBJ2-1; D: .; V: TRBV24-1; CDR3: CATSGWANEQFF; DNA: TGTGCCACCAGTGGATGGGCTAATGAGCAGTTCTTC
size: .; J: TRBJ2-3; D: .; V: TRBV18; CDR3: CASSPTDTEPQIFRRF; DNA: TGTGCCAGCTCACCAACGGACACCGAACCACAGATATTCCGCCGCTTT
size: .; J: TRBJ2-2; D: TRBD1; V: TRBV6-5; CDR3: CASSSTGKSGELFF; DNA: TGTGCCAGCAGTTCGACAGGGAAATCCGGGGAGCTGTTTTTT
size: .; J: TRBJ1-6; D: TRBD1; V: TRBV2; CDR3: CASMGTGGHSPLHF; DNA: TGTGCCAGCATGGGGACAGGTGGACATTCACCCCTCCACTTT